This T cell receptor beta chain was recovered during a study of CD8 T cells in ankylosing spondylitis (dated 2017 in TCRdb). The study in broad terms: The study profiled T cell receptor beta repertoires in healthy donors and ankylosing spondylitis patients to find disease-linked TCR variants. The full study cohort comprised 25 or so ankylosing spondylitis patients and about a hundred healthy donors. Peripheral blood samples were taken, and synovial fluid was additionally collected from ankylosing spondylitis patients.

This clonotype was counted only a few times. The target of this receptor is not known. It has no much larger one-base neighbor in the sample; base qualities were not kept. The sequencer listed for this sample is Illumina HiSeq 2500. TCR beta libraries were prepared by quantitative 5'-RACE with molecular barcodes. The authors' analysis ran thus. Disease-linked TCR variants were identified with a new computational method built on a probabilistic model of VDJ rearrangement. TCRdb trimmed the raw reads at Q25, called clones with MiXCR and kept productive beta chains. Entries that share a CDR3 protein sequence are merged under the most common genes and DNA. TCRdb, not the original authors, processed these V and J calls. The sample data list about 450,000 distinct CDR3 sequences, and 26% of these were observed just once. The ten largest clones represent 0.75% to 0.9% of the sample. Results and caveats for the whole study, not just this receptor: Some TCR beta motif variants had previously been reported in synovial fluid and blood of reactive arthritis patients, which suggested common disease-initiation mechanisms. The disease-linked clones were reported as significantly enriched in matched synovial fluid samples from ankylosing spondylitis patients. A TCR beta motif of several highly homologous amino acid variants appeared characteristic of blood from ankylosing spondylitis patients. The disease-linked clones had a CD8+ phenotype and were found at relatively low frequencies in peripheral blood.

Sequenced input: blood, either unsorted or a sorted T cell fraction (not recorded which). The TCR sequence derives from a male donor with ankylosing spondylitis.

The DNA reads TGTGCCAGCAGCACCGGACTAGCGGGGGGCCTGGAGACCCAGTACTTC. Translated, this is CASSTGLAGGLETQYF. Recombination linked TRBV7-2 to TRBJ2-5; 14 middle bases align to TRBD2. Here V drops 5 bases and J drops 5 bases, and the junction holds 7 bases not matched to any gene. The CDR3 spans 16 residues, from the cysteine through the phenylalanine. Only the CDR3 part of the read is kept: 48 bases, read in frame from the first base. CDR1 SGHTA and CDR2 FQGNSA are derived from the germline V gene.